This T cell receptor beta chain was identified in a study of cytomegalovirus exposure and HLA in healthy donors. With 60 Vbeta and 13 Jbeta primers, the PCR was carried out. The data were produced by immunoSEQ multiplex PCR, yet TCRdb's version contains in-frame clones alone and is incomplete. Its clone listing holds about 130,000 clones. About this clone itself: Its antigen is undetermined.

Study-level findings and limits: Cytomegalovirus association was listed for approximately 160 TCR beta chains. For TCR beta chains, V- and J-gene trimming was later linked to a missense DCLRE1C variant. As a later analysis revealed, most CMV-associated TCR beta chains appeared HLA-restricted.

This CDR3 is built from 14 residues. V was shortened by 7 bases and J by 5 bases, with 17 bases between the two germline ends. CDR1 is SEHNR and CDR2 is FQNEAQ in the germline V gene (reference sequence). The TCR was taken from a man aged 18 to 30 in good health and CMV-seronegative. This chain uses TRBV7-9 with TRBJ1-1; possibly TRBD1 for D (5 bases). Input material: PBMCs. CDR3 in amino acids: CASTKAVGGTEAFF. The CDR3 DNA follows: TGTGCCAGCACCAAGGCCGTCGGGGGTACTGAAGCTTTCTTT.